The clone carrying this TCR beta chain showed up just once. This record comes from a study of blood T cell repertoires in COVID-19. Turning to the study itself: Acute and convalescent COVID-19 samples came from the United States, Italy and Spain.

In the authors' workflow: For nucleated cells, counts were estimated from reference gene primer amplification. Profiling relied on immunoSEQ multiplex PCR, and the TCRdb table lists in-frame clones only, not all of them. Clonal size and the V and J genes are those of that table, whereas D and trimming came from the DNA. The profile covers 140,000 to 150,000 clones, with over 80% appearing a single time and around 6.1% taken by the ten largest. V shed 4 bases and J shed 8 bases, with 13 bases lying between them. The CDR3 covers 13 residues. Germline V gene lookup returns CDR1 SEHNR and CDR2 FQNEAQ (reference sequence).

This sequence joins TRBV7-9 and TRBJ2-3; a weak D match, TRBD2 (6 bases). The origin of this receptor is a man aged 80 or over with acute or convalescent COVID-19. Sample: peripheral blood. The CDR3: CASSSESSATQYF. The CDR3 DNA is TGTGCCAGCAGCTCCGAATCTAGCGCTACGCAGTATTTT.